This is a list of T cell receptor beta chains from one sample in a study of T cells in Graves' hyperthyroidism and ophthalmopathy. TCRdb reanalysed the multiplex PCR reads using MiXCR and keeps one entry per CDR3 protein. The sample has over 650,000 distinct CDR3 sequences, 15% to 20% seen once; the top ten hold approximately 8.4%. Sequencing input: blood. The source of these receptors is a man between 18 and 35 years old with Graves' hyperthyroidism. Each CDR3 is given with its conserved first and last residue. Each record gives: clone size, J gene, V gene, D gene, CDR3 DNA, CDR3 protein. The D gene is left open where the match is weak. Rows may omit the clone size; those that give it use once, few, many or a size class.

-	TRBJ2-7	TRBV19	-	TGTGCCAGTAGTAGATGGGGGGGCATATTCGAAGGGCTCGAGCAGTACTTC	CASSRWGGIFEGLEQYF
many	TRBJ2-5	TRBV6-1	TRBD2	TGTGCCAGCAGACGAACTAGCGCACAAGAGACCCAGTACTTC	CASRRTSAQETQYF
few	TRBJ2-7	TRBV20-1	TRBD2	TGCAGTGCTAGAGAGGGACTAGCGGGAAAGTTTGAGCAGTACTTC	CSAREGLAGKFEQYF
many	TRBJ1-5	TRBV15	-	TGTGCCACCAGCAGGCGGGGGCTCAATCAGCCCCAGCATTTT	CATSRRGLNQPQHF
many	TRBJ2-3	TRBV30	TRBD1	TGTGCCTGGAGTGCCGGGACAGGCCTAGATACGCAGTATTTT	CAWSAGTGLDTQYF
-	TRBJ2-6	TRBV19	TRBD2	TGTGCCAGTAGTATGTCGCTAGCGGGAGGGAGAGGGGCCAACGTCCTGACTTTC	CASSMSLAGGRGANVLTF
-	TRBJ2-7	TRBV9	TRBD2	TGTGCCAGCACCCCTTCGGGACTAGGCTACGAGCAGTACTTC	CASTPSGLGYEQYF
few	TRBJ1-1	TRBV27	TRBD1	TGTGCCAGCAGCCCTAACGACAGGGGTTGGGCTGAAGCTTTCTTT	CASSPNDRGWAEAFF
many	TRBJ1-1	TRBV12-3/TRBV12-4	-	TGTGCCAGCACCAGGGACGGCACTGAAGCTTTCTTT	CASTRDGTEAFF
many	TRBJ2-3	TRBV28	-	TGTGCCAGCAGTTCCCCCATAAGCACAGATACGCAGTATTTT	CASSSPISTDTQYF
many	TRBJ2-7	TRBV10-1	-	TGCGCCAGCAGTGAGCCAGGCTACGAGCAGTACTTC	CASSEPGYEQYF
-	TRBJ1-5	TRBV6-2/TRBV6-3	-	TGTGCCAGCAGAACCTCTTCGGGGAACAATCAGCCCCAGCATTTT	CASRTSSGNNQPQHF
few	TRBJ2-7	TRBV27	-	TGTGCCAGCAGTCCCACGTCCACCTGCGAGCAGTACTTC	CASSPTSTCEQYF
many	TRBJ2-7	TRBV11-1	-	TGTGCCAGCAGCACAGGCCCCCGCAGCTCCTACGAGCAGTACTTC	CASSTGPRSSYEQYF
few	TRBJ1-5	TRBV28	-	TGTGCCAGCAGTTTCGGGGTGAAGCCCCAGCATTTT	CASSFGVKPQHF
few	TRBJ2-1	TRBV6-1	TRBD2	TGTGCCAGCAGTTTATATAGCGGGAGAGGCGATGAGCAGTTCTTC	CASSLYSGRGDEQFF
many	TRBJ2-7	TRBV20-1	TRBD1	TGCAGTGCTAGACCGGACAGGGACTCCTACGAGCAGTACTTC	CSARPDRDSYEQYF
many	TRBJ2-7	TRBV3-1	TRBD2	TGTGCCAGCAGCCAAGATCTAGCGGGTCCCTACGAGCAGTACTTC	CASSQDLAGPYEQYF
few	TRBJ2-1	TRBV20-1	-	TGCAGTGCTCCGGGACTTTACTACAATGAGCAGTTCTTC	CSAPGLYYNEQFF
-	TRBJ1-1	TRBV27	-	TGTGCCAGCAGTTTAAGCGGGCTCATGAACACTGAAGCTTTCTTT	CASSLSGLMNTEAFF